These T cell receptor beta chains were read from a single sample in a study of T cell responses to AZD1222 COVID-19 vaccine. Sequencing was performed with immunoSEQ multiplex PCR; in TCRdb, only in-frame clones are kept and a portion is missing. The profile shows around 150,000 clones, more than 90% of them singletons. Sequenced here: peripheral blood, sampled 28 days after the second AZD1222 dose. The receptors originated from an adult who received the AZD1222 COVID-19 vaccine. Each CDR3 is given with its conserved first and last residue. D genes are given only for firm matches. Clone size is given for some rows only: seen once, a few or many times, or a class if the clone is expanded.

cdr3_nt cdr3_aa d_call clone_size j_call v_call
TGCGCCAGCAGCTTGGGGCAGGCCCTGACGAACACTGAAGCTTTCTTT CASSLGQALTNTEAFF - - TRBJ1-1 TRBV5-1
TGTGCCAGCAGTTACTTTGGACAGGAGTACAATGAGCAGTTCTTC CASSYFGQEYNEQFF TRBD1 few TRBJ2-1 TRBV6-6
TGCGCCAGCAGCTCGGGACTAGCGGGGAACGAGCAGTACTTC CASSSGLAGNEQYF TRBD2 - TRBJ2-7 TRBV5-1
TGTGCCACAAAAGGAGGGGCTAACTACGAGCAGTACTTC CATKGGANYEQYF - - TRBJ2-7 TRBV2
TGTGCCACCTCGGGACAGCCTCAAAGTTCACCCCTCCACTTT CATSGQPQSSPLHF TRBD1 once TRBJ1-6 TRBV6-5
TGTGCCAGCAGCTTAGGAAACTCCATTTACGAGCAGTACTTC CASSLGNSIYEQYF - - TRBJ2-7 TRBV7-2
TGCGCCAGCAGCCAAGGCGGACAGTTCACTGAAGCTTTCTTT CASSQGGQFTEAFF - - TRBJ1-1 TRBV4-1
TGTGCCAGCAGCTCGGGACGGAAGAACACTGAAGCTTTCTTT CASSSGRKNTEAFF - - TRBJ1-1 TRBV7-9
TGCGCCAGCAGCCAGGGCCAAGGACTAGATGGCACAGATACGCAGTATTTT CASSQGQGLDGTDTQYF TRBD2 - TRBJ2-3 TRBV4-1
TGTGCCAGCAGTTCCCCCGGCAGGGCCACCTTGTTCCAAGCTTTCTTT CASSSPGRATLFQAFF - - TRBJ1-1 TRBV28
TGCGCCAGCAGCCAAGTCTTTCATTCGACAGTTGGGGGAAAGTATGGCTACACCTTC CASSQVFHSTVGGKYGYTF - - TRBJ1-2 TRBV4-1
TGTGCCAGCAGCGCGAACACCGGGAACACTGAAGCTTTCTTT CASSANTGNTEAFF - - TRBJ1-1 TRBV5-5
TGTGCCAGCAGTTTAAATTTGGGCAGCTACGAGCAGTACTTC CASSLNLGSYEQYF - - TRBJ2-7 TRBV27
TGTGCCAGCAGTAATAAGAACCGCGAAAAACTGTTTTTT CASSNKNREKLFF - - TRBJ1-4 TRBV6-5
TGTGCCAGCAGTGAGGGGGAGGGCGGGAACACTGAAGCTTTCTTT CASSEGEGGNTEAFF - - TRBJ1-1 TRBV6-2/TRBV6-3
TGTGCCAGCAGTTCCAGACAGGGCTCAACTAATGAAAAACTGTTTTTT CASSSRQGSTNEKLFF TRBD1 - TRBJ1-4 TRBV5-4
TGTGCCAGCAGCGCCCTTAATTCACCCCTCCACTTT CASSALNSPLHF - once TRBJ1-6 TRBV9
TGTGCCAGCAAGGGCTCCATATCGAACACTGAAGCTTTCTTT CASKGSISNTEAFF - - TRBJ1-1 TRBV6-5
TGTGCCAGCAGCGCCAGGGAAGCTTTCTTT CASSAREAFF - - TRBJ1-1 TRBV7-9
TGTGCCAGCAGCCTGACGGCAGCAAACACTGAAGCTTTCTTT CASSLTAANTEAFF - - TRBJ1-1 TRBV3-1/TRBV3-2
TGCGCCAGCAGCTTGGCCTCTCATCGGGCTGGGACCCTCCACTTT CASSLASHRAGTLHF - - TRBJ1-6 TRBV5-1
TGTGCCAGCACTTTACAGGGCGTCGCCTACAATGAGCAGTTCTTC CASTLQGVAYNEQFF - - TRBJ2-1 TRBV2
TGTGCCAGCAGCGTCGCGGGGTCCGGGAATTCACCCCTCCACTTT CASSVAGSGNSPLHF - - TRBJ1-6 TRBV7-9
TGTGCCAGCCGGGACAGAGGCTACGAGCAGTACTTC CASRDRGYEQYF TRBD1 - TRBJ2-7 TRBV7-2
TGTGCCAGTAGTATAGCAGGGCTCGGGAGCGAGCAGTACTTC CASSIAGLGSEQYF - - TRBJ2-7 TRBV19
TGTGCCAGCAGTTCATTGGGCGCAACTAATGAAAAACTGTTTTTT CASSSLGATNEKLFF - once TRBJ1-4 TRBV27
TGCGCCAGCAGCCAACCGACTAGCGGGAGGACTTACAATGAGCAGTTCTTC CASSQPTSGRTYNEQFF TRBD2 - TRBJ2-1 TRBV4-1
TGTGCCAGCAGTGTGGAACAGCCACAATTTTACGAGCAGTACTTC CASSVEQPQFYEQYF - - TRBJ2-7 TRBV2
TGTGCCAGCAGTTACCCGGGAGGGAGCACAGATACGCAGTATTTT CASSYPGGSTDTQYF TRBD2 - TRBJ2-3 TRBV7-9
TGTGCCAGCAGCGGAAACAGGGCTTTCTTT CASSGNRAFF - - TRBJ1-1 TRBV27
TGTGCCAGCAGACAAAATATGGGGCATTCGGGCTCCTACAATGAGCAGTTCTTC CASRQNMGHSGSYNEQFF - few TRBJ2-1 TRBV7-2
TGTGCCAGCTCACCACAGATGGAACTAGCGGGACCCAAAGGATCCTACAATGAGCAGTTCTTC CASSPQMELAGPKGSYNEQFF TRBD2 - TRBJ2-1 TRBV18
TGTGCCAGCAGCTCCCGGGTTGGTGGCTACACCTTC CASSSRVGGYTF - once TRBJ1-2 TRBV12-3/TRBV12-4
TGCAGTGCTAGTGGCAGGCGTCATTTTCCGGGGGGGCAGTACTTC CSASGRRHFPGGQYF TRBD2 - TRBJ2-7 TRBV20-1
TGTGCCAGTAGTCCTACAGGGTGGAACACCGGGGAGCTGTTTTTT CASSPTGWNTGELFF - - TRBJ2-2 TRBV19
TGTGCCAGCAGCGGAGATGTTTGGTTATATCCTGGAAACACCATATATTTT CASSGDVWLYPGNTIYF - - TRBJ1-3 TRBV2
TGTGCCAGCAGTCAAAGGACTAGTCCCTACAATGAGCAGTTCTTC CASSQRTSPYNEQFF TRBD2 - TRBJ2-1 TRBV28
TGTGCCAGCAATAAGGGGGCGGTGGCCGGGGAGCTGTTTTTT CASNKGAVAGELFF TRBD1 - TRBJ2-2 TRBV2
TGTGCCAGCAGCTTATATCTAACTAACTATGGCTACACCTTC CASSLYLTNYGYTF - - TRBJ1-2 TRBV11-3
TGTGCCAGCAGCTTAGAGTCCGGGGCTTTCCCTTCCTACGAGCAGTACTTC CASSLESGAFPSYEQYF - - TRBJ2-7 TRBV13
TGTGCCACCGAGGGGGCTAGCACAGATACGCAGTATTTT CATEGASTDTQYF TRBD1 few TRBJ2-3 TRBV24-1
TGTGCCAGCAGCTTAGCTAGCGGACAGGCACCCCTCCACTTT CASSLASGQAPLHF TRBD1 once TRBJ1-6 TRBV7-9
TGTGCCAGCAGCTTGCTGCAGGCGAGCTATGGCTACACCTTC CASSLLQASYGYTF - - TRBJ1-2 TRBV5-6
TGTGCCAGCAGTCCGCCTAACGATTCACCCCTCCACTTT CASSPPNDSPLHF - once TRBJ1-6 TRBV28
TGTGCCAGCAGTTGGGGGACAGGGGAAGAAGTTTATGGCTACACCTTC CASSWGTGEEVYGYTF TRBD1 - TRBJ1-2 TRBV7-9
TGTGCCAGCAGCACCATAACCGGGACGGCCGACACTGAAGCTTTCTTT CASSTITGTADTEAFF - few TRBJ1-1 TRBV21-1
TGCGCCAGCAGCTTGGCGCCAGCCGTTCGAGATGAGCAGTTCTTC CASSLAPAVRDEQFF - - TRBJ2-1 TRBV5-1
TGTGCCAGCAGCGCACAGGGGCCCCTTAGCACAGATACGCAGTATTTT CASSAQGPLSTDTQYF TRBD1 - TRBJ2-3 TRBV7-2
TGTGCCAGCGCAAGGAGGGGCAGGGGCCCGAACACTGAAGCTTTCTTT CASARRGRGPNTEAFF - - TRBJ1-1 TRBV27
TGTGCCAGCAGTCGACGGCGGTACGGGGGGTACGGAGAGACCCAGTACTTC CASSRRRYGGYGETQYF TRBD2 - TRBJ2-5 TRBV27
TGTGCCAGCAGCCGAAGCGGGTACGAGCAGTACTTC CASSRSGYEQYF - - TRBJ2-7 TRBV14
TGCGCCAGCAGGGGGGAGGGTGCTGAAAAACTGTTTTTT CASRGEGAEKLFF - - TRBJ1-4 TRBV5-1
TGTGCCAGCAGTAGTGAAAGGCCCACGGAGGAGACAGATACGCAGTATTTT CASSSERPTEETDTQYF - - TRBJ2-3 TRBV28
TGTGCCAGCAGCCTCGCCGAGGGGGCGAGTAATGAGCAGTTCTTC CASSLAEGASNEQFF TRBD1 - TRBJ2-1 TRBV6-5
TGTGCCAGCAGCGTTGGGCGGGAGCCCTACAATGAGCAGTTCTTC CASSVGREPYNEQFF TRBD2 - TRBJ2-1 TRBV9
TGCGCCAGCAGCTTCACTGTAGCGGGAGACACCACTAGCACAGATACGCAGTATTTT CASSFTVAGDTTSTDTQYF TRBD2 once TRBJ2-3 TRBV5-1
TGTGCCAGCAGTGGCAACGATGGGACAGTCGATCGGAACACCATATATTTT CASSGNDGTVDRNTIYF TRBD1 - TRBJ1-3 TRBV2
TGTGCCAGCTCACCGGGAGGGTACGAGCAGTACTTC CASSPGGYEQYF TRBD2 - TRBJ2-7 TRBV18
TGCGCCAGCAGTGAGGAGGGCTGGGAGCAGTACTTC CASSEEGWEQYF - - TRBJ2-7 TRBV10-1
TGTGCCAGCAGCTACTCGGGACAGGGGGTCTACGAGCAGTACTTC CASSYSGQGVYEQYF TRBD1 - TRBJ2-7 TRBV11-3